The 10 T cell receptor beta chains presented below share a single source sample, sequenced in a study of blood T cell repertoires in COVID-19. Method: immunoSEQ multiplex PCR; TCRdb's copy keeps in-frame clones and lacks some. Of about 170,000 clones listed, just over 85% are singletons. The sequenced sample was peripheral blood. These TCRs come from a man aged 45 to 65 with active or convalescent COVID-19.

CDR3 sequence: CASSPPRGGKDEQFF. The CDR3 DNA follows: TGTGCCAGCAGCCCGCCTAGGGGGGGGAAAGATGAGCAGTTCTTC. This rearrangement joins TRBV7-2 to TRBJ2-1; TRBD2 is a possible D gene (7 bases). The CDR3 covers 15 residues. The V gene lost 5 bases and the J gene lost 8 bases, with 19 bases spanning the gap. The germline gives CDR1 SGHTA, CDR2 FQGNSA. The whole variable domain, remainder taken from reference TRBV7-2 and TRBJ2-1, is GAGVSQSPSNKVTEKGKDVELRCDPISGHTALYWYRQSLGQGLEFLIYFQGNSAPDKSGLPSDRFSAERTGGSVSTLTIQRTQQEDSAVYLCASSPPRGGKDEQFFGPGTRLTVL.

V is TRBV27 and J is TRBJ2-1; 11 positions agree with TRBD2. The junction had 8 bases not matched to a gene; V was cut back by 5 bases and J by 8 bases. Germline CDR1 is MNHEY and CDR2 is SMNVEV (reference sequence). This CDR3 is 15 amino acids long. The CDR3 is CASSTLAGGGDEQFF. CDR3 coding DNA: TGTGCCAGCAGTACCCTAGCGGGAGGTGGCGATGAGCAGTTCTTC.

In its sample, this clone was seen a few times. J is TRBJ1-2 and V is TRBV6-5, with D tentatively TRBD1 (5 bases). Germline V gives CDR1 MNHEY, CDR2 SVGAGI. The CDR3 sequence is 13 residues long. V lost 4 bases to trimming and J lost 6 bases, with 12 bases between them. In DNA form, the CDR3 reads TGTGCCAGCAGTTTGACAGCTGGCGATGGCTACACCTTC. Translating it yields CASSLTAGDGYTF.

The chain carries TRBV4-2 and TRBJ1-1; TRBD1 matches at 7 bases. J gave up 1 base and V 1 base, and 3 bases lay outside the gene matches. The CDR3 extends over 15 amino acids. Germline loops: CDR1 LGHNA, CDR2 YNFKEQ. The CDR3 nucleotides read TGTGCCAGCAGCCAAGGGACAGGTGCGAACACTGAAGCTTTCTTT. This sequence encodes CASSQGTGANTEAFF.

The J gene is TRBJ1-2, the V gene TRBV15; D call uncertain. The length of the CDR3 is 13 residues. V gave up 4 bases and J gave up 8 bases, with 14 bases separating them. CDR1 and CDR2 from the germline V gene are LNHNV and YYDKDF (reference sequence). The CDR3 sequence is CATSKVGGNGYTF. The CDR3 DNA is TGTGCCACCAGCAAAGTGGGAGGGAACGGCTACACCTTC.

The chain recombines TRBV15 with TRBJ1-3; TRBD1 might be the D (6 bases). The germline V and J ends were trimmed by 1 base and 0 bases, with 13 bases remaining between them. This CDR3 spans 17 amino acids. Germline loops: CDR1 LNHNV, CDR2 YYDKDF (reference sequence). CDR3 in DNA: TGTGCCACCAGCAGAGCTCCGACAGGACACTCTGGAAACACCATATATTTT. This sequence encodes CATSRAPTGHSGNTIYF.

This clone is a singleton in its sample. The chain links TRBV18 to TRBJ2-6, with 7 nucleotides matching TRBD1. The CDR3 has 16 amino acids. CDR1 KGHSH and CDR2 LQKENI come from the germline V gene. Unmatched junction bases numbered 3, after V lost 0 bases and J lost 4 bases. The CDR3 protein is CASSPPKGQGANVLTF. In nucleotides, the CDR3 is TGTGCCAGCTCACCACCGAAGGGACAGGGGGCCAACGTCCTGACTTTC.

The gene calls are TRBV7-3 and TRBJ2-3; 7 positions agree with TRBD2. The germline gives CDR1 SGHTA, CDR2 FQGTGA. V was pared by 2 bases and J by 6 bases, with 11 bases of the junction left unmatched. The CDR3 sequence is 16 residues long. The CDR3 DNA sequence: TGTGCCAGCAGCTTACTTGACGGGGACTACAATGATACGCAGTATTTT. Amino acid sequence: CASSLLDGDYNDTQYF.

The J gene is TRBJ1-1, the V gene TRBV30; D gene unclear. The germline V and J ends were trimmed by 2 bases and 2 bases, with 9 bases remaining between them. CDR1 is GTSNPN, CDR2 SVGIG, per germline (reference sequence). This CDR3 has 13 residues. For the CDR3, the DNA is TGTGCCTGGAGTAGGTCAGGAAACACTGAAGCTTTCTTT. Protein product: CAWSRSGNTEAFF.

In this sample, this clone turned up a few times. This sequence joins TRBV24-1 and TRBJ2-5; D is uncertain. CDR1 and CDR2 from the germline V gene are KGHDR and SFDVKD. CDR3 length: 13 amino acids. The V gene lost 5 bases and the J gene lost 7 bases, with 13 bases spanning the gap. CDR3 in DNA: TGTGCCACCAGTGGTTCCAGCTCGGGGACCCAGTACTTC. Translation gives CATSGSSSGTQYF.